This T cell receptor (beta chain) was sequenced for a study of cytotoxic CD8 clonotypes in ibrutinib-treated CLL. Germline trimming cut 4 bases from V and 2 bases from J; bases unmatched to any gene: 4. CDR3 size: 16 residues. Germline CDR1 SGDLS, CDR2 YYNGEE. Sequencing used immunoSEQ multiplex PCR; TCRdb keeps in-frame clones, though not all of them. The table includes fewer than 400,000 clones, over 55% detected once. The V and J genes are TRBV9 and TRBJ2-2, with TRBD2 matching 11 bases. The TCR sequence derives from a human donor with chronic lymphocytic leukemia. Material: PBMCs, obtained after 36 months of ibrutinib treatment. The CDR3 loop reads CASSPRLAGNTGELFF. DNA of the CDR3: TGTGCCAGCAGCCCCCGACTAGCGGGAAACACCGGGGAGCTGTTTTTT. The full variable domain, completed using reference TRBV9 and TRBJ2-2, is DSGVTQTPKHLITATGQRVTLRCSPRSGDLSVYWYQQSLDQGLQFLIQYYNGEERAKGNILERFSAQQFPDLHSELNLSSLELGDSALYFCASSPRLAGNTGELFFGEGSRLTVL.